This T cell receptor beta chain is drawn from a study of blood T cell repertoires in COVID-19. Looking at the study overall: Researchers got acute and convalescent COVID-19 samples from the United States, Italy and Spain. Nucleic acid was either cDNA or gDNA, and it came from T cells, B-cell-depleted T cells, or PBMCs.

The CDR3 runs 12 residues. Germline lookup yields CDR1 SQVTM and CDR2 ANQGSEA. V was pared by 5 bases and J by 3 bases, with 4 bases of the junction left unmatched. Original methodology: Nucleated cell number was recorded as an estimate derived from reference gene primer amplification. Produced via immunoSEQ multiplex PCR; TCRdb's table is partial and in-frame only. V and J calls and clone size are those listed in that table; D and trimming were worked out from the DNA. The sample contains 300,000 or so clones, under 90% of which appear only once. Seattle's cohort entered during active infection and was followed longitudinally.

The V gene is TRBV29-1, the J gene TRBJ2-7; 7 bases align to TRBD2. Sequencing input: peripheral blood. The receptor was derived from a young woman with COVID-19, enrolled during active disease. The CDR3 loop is CSVLTSSYEQYF. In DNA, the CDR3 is TGCAGCGTTCTGACTAGCAGCTACGAGCAGTACTTC.